This note documents a single TCR beta chain sequence. This record comes from a study of T cell changes during pregnancy in multiple sclerosis. Generated by immunoSEQ multiplex PCR, the TCRdb table keeps only in-frame clones and is missing some. The sample includes about 57,000 clones, about 91% of them seen just once. The TCR was taken from a female donor with multiple sclerosis, enrolled in a pregnancy study. Sequences were derived from peripheral blood, sampled after pregnancy.

CDR3 region: CASSAESYHQPQHF. CDR3 sequence (DNA): TGTGCCAGCAGTGCCGAGAGTTACCATCAGCCCCAGCATTTT. The chain employs TRBV6-1 and TRBJ1-5; unclear D gene. V lost 4 bases to trimming and J lost 5 bases, with 12 bases between them. The CDR3 contains 14 residues. Looked up from germline, CDR1 is MNHNS and CDR2 is SASEGT.